This is a list of T cell receptor beta chains from one sample in a study of tumor and adjacent non-tumor tissue in lung cancer. MiXCR was run by TCRdb on the multiplex PCR reads, yielding one entry per CDR3 protein. The sample carries 94,000 or so distinct CDR3 sequences, more than 65% recorded once. What was sequenced was distant non-tumor lung tissue. All receptors come from a woman in her forties or fifties with non-small cell lung cancer. Both conserved end residues are part of each CDR3. The order of the fields is J gene, clone size, D gene, V gene, CDR3 protein, CDR3 DNA. D genes are given only for firm matches. Expanded clones get a size class; other rows say once, few or many, or leave the size out.

>TRBJ2-1|NA|NA|TRBV4-1
CVSSPGGSEITEQFF
TGCGTCAGCAGCCCGGGTGGTAGCGAGATCACTGAACAGTTCTTC
>TRBJ1-1|NA|NA|TRBV10-3
CAHNGGLTTEAFF
TGTGCCCACAATGGGGGGTTGACAACTGAAGCTTTCTTT
>TRBJ1-3|once|NA|TRBV11-2
CTRSASMNFGNTIYF
TGTACCAGAAGCGCAAGCATGAACTTTGGAAACACCATATATTTT
>TRBJ1-6|NA|TRBD1|TRBV6-5
CASSLQGAGSSPLHF
TGTGCCAGCAGCCTTCAGGGGGCGGGGAGTTCACCCCTCCACTTT
>TRBJ1-5|NA|NA|TRBV12-3/TRBV12-4
CDSSLTTGGQPQHF
TGTGACAGCAGCCTGACTACCGGGGGTCAGCCCCAGCATTTT
>TRBJ2-7|NA|NA|TRBV20-1
CSVPSSGFSYVQYF
TGCAGTGTTCCGTCCTCAGGCTTTTCCTACGTGCAGTACTTC
>TRBJ1-4|NA|NA|TRBV29-1
CSVRPHGREKLFF
TGCAGCGTCCGCCCACATGGGAGGGAAAAACTGTTTTTT
>TRBJ2-7|NA|TRBD2|TRBV29-1
CSVEDPCGRSYEHCF
TGCAGCGTTGAAGATCCATGCGGGAGGAGCTACGAGCACTGCTTC
>TRBJ1-1|NA|NA|TRBV25-1
CVSSSHGEVAEAFF
TGTGTCAGCAGTTCCCATGGGGAGGTCGCTGAAGCTTTCTTT
>TRBJ2-6|NA|NA|TRBV11-1
CACNPPVRSGANVQTF
TGTGCCTGCAACCCGCCGGTCCGCTCTGGGGCCAACGTCCAGACTTTC
>TRBJ2-3|NA|TRBD1|TRBV11-2
CASGPGQAYTDRQYF
TGTGCCAGCGGCCCGGGACAGGCGTACACAGATAGACAGTATTTT
>TRBJ2-2|NA|NA|TRBV7-9
CASSLDPNTGEPFF
TGTGCCAGTAGCTTAGATCCCAACACCGGGGAGCCGTTTTTT
>TRBJ1-1|NA|NA|TRBV12-3/TRBV12-4
CAIRVVVEAFF
TGTGCCATCAGGGTAGTAGTAGAAGCTTTCTTT
>TRBJ2-1|NA|NA|TRBV11-1
CASSPTPSMDDEQLF
TGTGCCAGCAGCCCGACTCCTTCGATGGACGATGAGCAGCTCTTC
>TRBJ2-1|NA|NA|TRBV11-1
CPSSLMGLRDEQFF
TGTCCCAGCAGTTTAATGGGGCTTAGGGATGAGCAATTCTTC
>TRBJ2-7|many|NA|TRBV5-1
CASSWTGLYEQYF
TGCGCCAGCAGCTGGACGGGCCTATACGAGCAGTACTTC
>TRBJ2-7|NA|NA|TRBV6-1
CARNEDSRSSYEQYF
TGTGCCAGAAATGAAGACTCGAGGAGCTCCTACGAGCAGTACTTC
>TRBJ2-1|NA|TRBD2|TRBV11-2
CASSSSSGGAGSYNEQFF
TGTGCCAGCAGCTCCAGTAGCGGGGGGGCCGGGTCCTACAATGAACAGTTCTTC
>TRBJ1-1|few|TRBD1|TRBV5-1
CDSSPTHRGQAEAFF
TGCGACAGCAGCCCAACGCACAGGGGTCAGGCTGAAGCTTTCTTT
>TRBJ2-7|NA|NA|TRBV11-2
CVSSLLAGKGEYF
TGTGTCAGCAGCCTACTCGCGGGAAAGGGGGAGTACTTC
>TRBJ2-3|once|NA|TRBV28
CAGSLRGISHEGKDTQYF
TGTGCCGGCAGTCTAAGAGGTATTTCCCACGAGGGCAAAGATACGCAGTATTTT
>TRBJ2-7|NA|TRBD2|TRBV6-5
CASSSGSHEEYF
TGTGCCAGCAGCAGCGGGAGCCACGAGGAATATTTC
>TRBJ1-3|NA|NA|TRBV6-5
CASCYYGSSGNTIYF
TGTGCCAGCTGTTACTATGGTAGCTCTGGAAACACCATATATTTT
>TRBJ2-1|NA|TRBD1|TRBV11-2
CASSLELGQGFTERFF
TGTGCCAGCAGCTTGGAACTGGGACAGGGATTCACTGAGCGATTCTTC